There are a few counts of the clone carrying this TCR beta chain. Its specificity is not known. This sample was taken from a study of CD8+ T cells in alopecia areata. About the study: Treatment ran 6 to 18 months, with 6 months of follow-up afterward.

Reverse transcription of extracted RNA yielded cDNA, which provided the sequencing template. The method was immunoSEQ multiplex PCR; TCRdb's version includes in-frame clones alone and lacks a portion of them. The sample has 200,000 to 250,000 clones, around two fifths seen once. Study-level results: Persistence in scalp and blood during tofacitinib was observed for many expanded lesional clones.

Regarding treatment: oral pan-JAK inhibitor, 5-10 mg twice daily. Cell sorting on a FACSAria was used to separate CD4+ and CD8+ T cells from the PBMCs. The clonotype was recovered from a human donor with alopecia areata. The sample in question was CD4+ T cells sorted from blood, obtained at approximately week 30, from a patient treated with tofacitinib.

This chain's CDR3 is CASSPRRLMNTEAFF. The CDR3 DNA sequence: TGTGCCAGCTCACCACGTCGGCTCATGAACACTGAAGCTTTCTTT. This chain uses TRBV18 with TRBJ1-1, with unresolved D. In germline, CDR1 is KGHSH, CDR2 LQKENI. This CDR3 contains 15 residues. Trimming shortened V by 1 base and J by 0 bases, and 9 bases separated the two germline ends.